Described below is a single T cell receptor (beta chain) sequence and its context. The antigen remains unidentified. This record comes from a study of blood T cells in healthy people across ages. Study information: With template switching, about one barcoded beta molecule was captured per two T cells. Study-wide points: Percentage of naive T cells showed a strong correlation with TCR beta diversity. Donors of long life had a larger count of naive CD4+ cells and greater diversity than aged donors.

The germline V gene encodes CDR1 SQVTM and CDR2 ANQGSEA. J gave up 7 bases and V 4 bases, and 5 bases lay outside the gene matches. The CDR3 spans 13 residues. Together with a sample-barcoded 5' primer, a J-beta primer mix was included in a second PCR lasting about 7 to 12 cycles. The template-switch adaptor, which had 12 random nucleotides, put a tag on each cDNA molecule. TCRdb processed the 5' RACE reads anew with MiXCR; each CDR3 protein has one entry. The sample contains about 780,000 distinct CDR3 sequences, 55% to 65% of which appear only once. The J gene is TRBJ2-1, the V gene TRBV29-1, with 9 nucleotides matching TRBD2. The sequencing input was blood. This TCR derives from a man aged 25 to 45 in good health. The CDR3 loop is CSVVAGARNEQFF. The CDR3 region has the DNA TGCAGCGTTGTAGCGGGAGCAAGGAATGAGCAGTTCTTC.